The next 10 T cell receptor beta chains were all read from a single sample in a study of response to subunit inactivated influenza vaccine. TCRdb itself ran the RT-PCR reads through MiXCR, one entry per CDR3 protein. The sample lists 650,000 or so distinct CDR3 sequences; about 14% were seen once. Here the sequenced sample was PBMCs from blood, taken around two weeks before vaccination. The source of these receptors is a man aged 45-65 years who received an inactivated influenza vaccine.

This rearrangement joins TRBV6-1 to TRBJ2-7, with 11 nucleotides matching TRBD2. Losses at the gene ends were 7 bases for V and 4 bases for J; bases not matched to a gene: 21. The CDR3 has 19 residues. Germline V CDR1 and CDR2: MNHNS, SASEGT. Here the CDR3 DNA reads TGTGCCAGCAAACAGAGACCCTTGCTAGCGGGAGGAACGTGGTACGAGCAGTACTTC. Encoded protein: CASKQRPLLAGGTWYEQYF.

The chain combines TRBV5-1 with TRBJ2-3, with D perhaps given as TRBD1 or TRBD2 (5 bases each). The CDR3 consists of 13 residues. Trimming removed 5 bases from V and 5 bases from J, with 12 bases in between. Germline CDR1 and CDR2: SGHRS and YFSETQ. This CDR3 reads CASSSGAEDTQYF. CDR3 sequence (DNA): TGCGCCAGCAGTTCCGGGGCGGAAGATACGCAGTATTTT.

This clonotype was seen a few times. The CDR3 DNA reads TGTGCCAGCAGTCCCGGGACGGATAAAAACATTCAGTACTTC. Residues: CASSPGTDKNIQYF. The chain uses TRBV12-3 or TRBV12-4 and TRBJ2-4; D tentatively fits TRBD1 or TRBD2 (5 bases each). CDR3 length: 14 amino acids. The V end lost 5 bases, the J end lost 4 bases, and 12 bases lay between the germline ends.

The sample holds many counts of this clonotype. The chain employs TRBV20-1 and TRBJ1-1; no firm D call. The CDR3 is 11 residues long. V was cut by 0 bases and J by 5 bases, with 4 bases left in between. The germline gives CDR1 DFQATT, CDR2 SNEGSKA (reference sequence). CDR3 region: CSARDQTEAFF. In DNA, the CDR3 is TGCAGTGCTAGAGATCAGACTGAAGCTTTCTTT.

The rearrangement joins TRBV6-5 to TRBJ2-2; D ambiguous. This CDR3 spans 16 amino acids. V shed 0 bases and J shed 4 bases, with 12 bases lying between them. The germline V gene encodes CDR1 MNHEY and CDR2 SVGAGI. Written as DNA, the CDR3 is TGTGCCAGCAGTTACTCGTTCAGCTCTAGCACCGGGGAGCTGTTTTTT. Protein sequence: CASSYSFSSSTGELFF.

The chain uses TRBV6-2 or TRBV6-3 and TRBJ2-7; maybe TRBD1 (6 bases). Germline V lookup: CDR1 MNHEY, CDR2 SVGEGT. The CDR3 is 15 amino acids. V dropped 2 bases and J dropped 6 bases, with 17 bases sitting between them. The CDR3 region is CASSYLSGASREQYF. The CDR3 coding sequence is TGTGCCAGCAGTTACCTTTCAGGGGCAAGCCGCGAGCAGTACTTC.

The sample holds many counts of this clonotype. The rearrangement joins TRBV7-8 to TRBJ2-1; 11 nucleotides agree with TRBD2. V dropped 4 bases and J dropped 13; count of bases not matched to a gene: 6. The CDR3 is 13 residues long. Germline values: CDR1 SGHVS, CDR2 FQNEAQ. CDR3 residues: CASSSGLAEKQFF. In DNA, the CDR3 is TGTGCCAGCAGCTCGGGACTAGCGGAAAAACAGTTCTTC. The variable domain in full, completed from reference TRBV7-8 and TRBJ2-1, reads GAGVSQSPRYKVAKRGQDVALRCDPISGHVSLFWYQQALGQGPEFLTYFQNEAQLDKSGLPSDRFFAERPEGSVSTLKIQRTQQEDSAVYLCASSSGLAEKQFFGPGTRLTVL.

This clonotype appeared a few times. The chain couples TRBV7-2 to TRBJ2-7; D possibly corresponds to TRBD2 (5 bases). V lost 0 bases, J lost 0 bases, and 6 bases lay in between. Germline CDR1 reads SGHTA; CDR2 reads FQGNSA. CDR3 length: 14 residues. Here the CDR3 reads CASSLADYSYEQYF. CDR3 bases: TGTGCCAGCAGCTTAGCCGACTACTCCTACGAGCAGTACTTC.

In this sample, this clonotype turned up a few times. This rearrangement joins TRBV20-1 to TRBJ2-2; 7 nucleotides match TRBD1. The CDR3 has 13 amino acids. Germline V CDR1 and CDR2: DFQATT, SNEGSKA (reference sequence). The V segment lost 5 bases and the J segment 7 bases; nucleotides outside the gene matches: 7. The CDR3 loop reads CSASQSGGGELFF. For the CDR3, the DNA is TGCAGTGCTTCCCAGTCAGGGGGCGGGGAGCTGTTTTTT.

The table lists this clonotype with many counts. The chain employs TRBV6-1 and TRBJ1-2; D possibly corresponds to TRBD1 (6 bases). There are 14 residues in the CDR3. Per germline, CDR1 MNHNS and CDR2 SASEGT. Trimming removed 6 bases from V and 4 bases from J, with 15 bases in between. The CDR3 protein is CASSPQGLGYGYTF. The CDR3 coding sequence is TGTGCCAGCAGCCCGCAGGGGTTAGGCTATGGCTACACCTTC.